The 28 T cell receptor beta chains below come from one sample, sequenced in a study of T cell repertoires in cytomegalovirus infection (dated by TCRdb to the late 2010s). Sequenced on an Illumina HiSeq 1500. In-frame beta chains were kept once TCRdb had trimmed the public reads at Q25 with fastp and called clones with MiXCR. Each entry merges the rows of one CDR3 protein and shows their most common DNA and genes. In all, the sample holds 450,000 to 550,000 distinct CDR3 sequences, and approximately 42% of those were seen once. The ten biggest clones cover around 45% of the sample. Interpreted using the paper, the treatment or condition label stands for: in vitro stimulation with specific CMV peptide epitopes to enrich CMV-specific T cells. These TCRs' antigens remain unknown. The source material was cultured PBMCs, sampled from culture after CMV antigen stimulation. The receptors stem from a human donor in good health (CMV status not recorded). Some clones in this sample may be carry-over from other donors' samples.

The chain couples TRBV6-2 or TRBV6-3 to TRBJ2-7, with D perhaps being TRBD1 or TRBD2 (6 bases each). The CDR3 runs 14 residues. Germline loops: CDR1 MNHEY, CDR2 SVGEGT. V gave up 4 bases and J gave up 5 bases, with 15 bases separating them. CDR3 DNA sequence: TGTGCCAGCAGTTTATCCGGGGGCGGCGACGAGCAGTACTTC. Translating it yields CASSLSGGGDEQYF.

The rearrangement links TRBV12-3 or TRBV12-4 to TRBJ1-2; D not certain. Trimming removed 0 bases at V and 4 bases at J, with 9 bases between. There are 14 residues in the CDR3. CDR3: CASSLAVRSYGYTF. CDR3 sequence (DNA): TGTGCCAGCAGTTTAGCCGTAAGGAGCTATGGCTACACCTTC.

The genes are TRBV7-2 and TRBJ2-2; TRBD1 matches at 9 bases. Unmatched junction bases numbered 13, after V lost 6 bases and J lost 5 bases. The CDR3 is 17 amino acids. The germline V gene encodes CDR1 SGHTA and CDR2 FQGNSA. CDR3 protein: CASSFSPGQGWTGELFF. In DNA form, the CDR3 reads TGTGCCAGCAGTTTCTCCCCGGGACAGGGTTGGACCGGGGAGCTGTTTTTT.

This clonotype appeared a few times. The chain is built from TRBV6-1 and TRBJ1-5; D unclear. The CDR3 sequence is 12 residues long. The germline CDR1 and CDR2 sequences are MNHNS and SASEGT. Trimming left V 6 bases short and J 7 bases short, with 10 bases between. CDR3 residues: CASRPSTQPQHF. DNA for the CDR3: TGTGCCAGCAGACCCTCTACGCAGCCCCAGCATTTT.

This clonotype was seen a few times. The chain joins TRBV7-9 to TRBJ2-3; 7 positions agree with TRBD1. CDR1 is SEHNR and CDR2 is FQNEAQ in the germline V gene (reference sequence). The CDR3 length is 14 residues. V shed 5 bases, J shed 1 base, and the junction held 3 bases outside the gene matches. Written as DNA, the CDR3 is TGTGCCAGCAGCAACAGGGGAGGCACAGATACGCAGTATTTT. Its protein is CASSNRGGTDTQYF.

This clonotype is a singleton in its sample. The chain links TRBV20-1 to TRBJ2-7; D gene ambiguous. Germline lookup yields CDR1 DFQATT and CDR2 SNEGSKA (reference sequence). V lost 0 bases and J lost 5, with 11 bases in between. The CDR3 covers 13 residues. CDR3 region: CSARDPAAHEQYF. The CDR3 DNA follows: TGCAGTGCTAGAGACCCAGCAGCCCACGAGCAGTACTTC.

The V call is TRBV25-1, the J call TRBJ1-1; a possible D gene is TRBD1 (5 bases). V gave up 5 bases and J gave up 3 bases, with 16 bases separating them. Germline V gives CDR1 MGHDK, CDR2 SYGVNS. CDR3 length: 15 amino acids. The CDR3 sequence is CASSSGGAADTEAFF. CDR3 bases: TGTGCCAGCAGTTCGGGAGGGGCGGCCGACACTGAAGCTTTCTTT.

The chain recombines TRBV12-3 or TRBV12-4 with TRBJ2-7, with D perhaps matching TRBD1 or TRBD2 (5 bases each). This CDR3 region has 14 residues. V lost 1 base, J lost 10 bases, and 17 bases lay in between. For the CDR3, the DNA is TGTGCCAGCAGTTTAGTGGGGGTACTACCCGAACAGTACTTC. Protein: CASSLVGVLPEQYF.

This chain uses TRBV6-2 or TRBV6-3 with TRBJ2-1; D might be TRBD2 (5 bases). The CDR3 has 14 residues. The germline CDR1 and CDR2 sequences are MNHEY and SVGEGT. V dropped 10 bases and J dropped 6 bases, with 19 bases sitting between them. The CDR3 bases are TGTGCCACCCTGAGGGTTGGAATAGGCAATGAGCAGTTCTTC. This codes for CATLRVGIGNEQFF.

CDR3 coding DNA: TGTGCCAGCAGTTACGCCGGGACAGGGTTTGAAACTCAGCCCCAGCATTTT. Translating it yields CASSYAGTGFETQPQHF. The J gene is TRBJ1-5, the V gene TRBV6-5, with TRBD1 matching over 9 bases. Germline lookup yields CDR1 MNHEY and CDR2 SVGAGI. The CDR3 extends over 17 amino acids. Losses at the gene ends were 2 bases for V and 6 bases for J; bases not matched to a gene: 11.

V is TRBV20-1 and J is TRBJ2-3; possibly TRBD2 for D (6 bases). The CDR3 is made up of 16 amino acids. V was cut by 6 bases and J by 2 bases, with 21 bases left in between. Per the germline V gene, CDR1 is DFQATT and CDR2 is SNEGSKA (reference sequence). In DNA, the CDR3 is TGCAGTGCCCCACCCCCCCGGAGGGATAACACAGATACGCAGTATTTT. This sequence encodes CSAPPPRRDNTDTQYF.

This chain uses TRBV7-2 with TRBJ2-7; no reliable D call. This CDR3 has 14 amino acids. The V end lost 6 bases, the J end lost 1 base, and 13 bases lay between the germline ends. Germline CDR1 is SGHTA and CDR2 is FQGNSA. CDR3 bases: TGTGCCAGCAGTCTTAGTCTTTTTTCCTACGAGCAGTACTTC. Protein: CASSLSLFSYEQYF.

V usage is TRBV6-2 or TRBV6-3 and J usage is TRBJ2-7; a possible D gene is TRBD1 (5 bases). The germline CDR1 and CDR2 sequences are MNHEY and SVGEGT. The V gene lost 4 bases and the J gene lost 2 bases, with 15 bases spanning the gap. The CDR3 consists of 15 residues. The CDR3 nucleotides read TGTGCCAGCAGTTCCCCCCCCCAGGGTCCCTACGAGCAGTACTTC. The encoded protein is CASSSPPQGPYEQYF.

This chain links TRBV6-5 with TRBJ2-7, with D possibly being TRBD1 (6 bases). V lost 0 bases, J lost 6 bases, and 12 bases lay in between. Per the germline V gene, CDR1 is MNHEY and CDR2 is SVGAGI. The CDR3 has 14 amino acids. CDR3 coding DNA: TGTGCCAGCAGTTACTCAACACTCAGGGGCGAGCAGTACTTC. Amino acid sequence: CASSYSTLRGEQYF.

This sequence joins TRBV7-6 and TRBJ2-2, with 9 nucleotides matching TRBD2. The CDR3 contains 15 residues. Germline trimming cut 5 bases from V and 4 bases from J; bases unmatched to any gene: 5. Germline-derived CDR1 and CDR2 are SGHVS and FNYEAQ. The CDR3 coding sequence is TGTGCCAGCAGCCTTAGCGGGAGCGGCACCGGGGAGCTGTTTTTT. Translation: CASSLSGSGTGELFF.

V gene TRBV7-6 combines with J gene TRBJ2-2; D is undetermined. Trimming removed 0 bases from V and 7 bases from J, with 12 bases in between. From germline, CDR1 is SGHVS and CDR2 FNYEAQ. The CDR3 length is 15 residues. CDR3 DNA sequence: TGTGCCAGCAGCTTAGCCTATGGAGAATACGGGGAGCTGTTTTTT. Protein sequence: CASSLAYGEYGELFF.

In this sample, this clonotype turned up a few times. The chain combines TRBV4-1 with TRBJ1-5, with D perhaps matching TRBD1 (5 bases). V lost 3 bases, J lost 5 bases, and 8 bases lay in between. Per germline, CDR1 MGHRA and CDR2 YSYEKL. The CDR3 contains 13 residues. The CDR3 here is CASSHQGDQPQHF. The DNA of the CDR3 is TGCGCCAGCAGCCACCAGGGAGATCAGCCCCAGCATTTT.

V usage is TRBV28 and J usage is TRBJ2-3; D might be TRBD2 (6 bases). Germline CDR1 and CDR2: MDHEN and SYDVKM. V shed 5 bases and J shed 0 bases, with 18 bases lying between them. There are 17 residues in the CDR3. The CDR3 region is CASSSPRGGASTDTQYF. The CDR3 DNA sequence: TGTGCCAGCAGTAGCCCCCGGGGCGGGGCCAGCACAGATACGCAGTATTTT.

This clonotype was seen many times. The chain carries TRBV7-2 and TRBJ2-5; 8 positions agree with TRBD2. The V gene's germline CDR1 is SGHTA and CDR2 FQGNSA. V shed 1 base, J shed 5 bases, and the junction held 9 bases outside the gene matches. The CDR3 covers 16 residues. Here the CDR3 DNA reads TGTGCCAGCAGCTTAGGCGCGGGGGGTGAAATGGAGACCCAGTACTTC. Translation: CASSLGAGGEMETQYF. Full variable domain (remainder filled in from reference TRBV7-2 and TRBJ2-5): GAGVSQSPSNKVTEKGKDVELRCDPISGHTALYWYRQSLGQGLEFLIYFQGNSAPDKSGLPSDRFSAERTGGSVSTLTIQRTQQEDSAVYLCASSLGAGGEMETQYFGPGTRLLVL.

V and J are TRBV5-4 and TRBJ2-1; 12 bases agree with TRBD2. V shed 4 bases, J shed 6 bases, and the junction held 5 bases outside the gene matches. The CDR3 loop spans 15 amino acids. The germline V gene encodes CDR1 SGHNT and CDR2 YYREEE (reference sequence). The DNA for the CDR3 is TGTGCCAGCAGCGGAAGACTAGCGGGAGTCAATGAGCAGTTCTTC. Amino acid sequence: CASSGRLAGVNEQFF.

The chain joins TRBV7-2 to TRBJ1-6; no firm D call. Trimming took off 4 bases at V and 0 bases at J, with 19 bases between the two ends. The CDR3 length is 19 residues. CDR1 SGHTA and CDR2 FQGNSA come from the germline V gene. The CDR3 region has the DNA TGTGCCAGCAGCTCACCTAAGAGGGCGGGAAGCTCCTATAATTCACCCCTCCACTTT. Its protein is CASSSPKRAGSSYNSPLHF.

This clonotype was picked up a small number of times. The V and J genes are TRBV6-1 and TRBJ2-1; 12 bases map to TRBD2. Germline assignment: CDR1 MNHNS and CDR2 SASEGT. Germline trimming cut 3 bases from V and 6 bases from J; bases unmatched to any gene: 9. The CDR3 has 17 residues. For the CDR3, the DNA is TGTGCCAGCAGTGATATGGTCTCTAGCGGGAGGGCCAATGAGCAGTTCTTC. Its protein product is CASSDMVSSGRANEQFF.

CDR3 bases: TGTGCCAGCAGCCCGGTCCCAGCGAACACTGAAGCTTTCTTT. Protein sequence: CASSPVPANTEAFF. The chain combines TRBV3-1 with TRBJ1-1; D remains unclear. The V end lost 4 bases, the J end lost 1 base, and 10 bases lay between the germline ends. Per the germline V gene, CDR1 is LGHDT and CDR2 is YNNKEL (reference sequence). The CDR3 contains 14 residues.

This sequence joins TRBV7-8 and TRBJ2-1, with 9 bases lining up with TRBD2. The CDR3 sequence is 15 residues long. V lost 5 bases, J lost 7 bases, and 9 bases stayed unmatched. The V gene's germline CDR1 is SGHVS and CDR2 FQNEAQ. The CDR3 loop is CASSPKLAGVNEQFF. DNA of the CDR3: TGTGCCAGCAGCCCCAAGTTAGCGGGAGTGAATGAGCAGTTCTTC. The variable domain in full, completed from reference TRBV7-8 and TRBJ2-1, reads GAGVSQSPRYKVAKRGQDVALRCDPISGHVSLFWYQQALGQGPEFLTYFQNEAQLDKSGLPSDRFFAERPEGSVSTLKIQRTQQEDSAVYLCASSPKLAGVNEQFFGPGTRLTVL.

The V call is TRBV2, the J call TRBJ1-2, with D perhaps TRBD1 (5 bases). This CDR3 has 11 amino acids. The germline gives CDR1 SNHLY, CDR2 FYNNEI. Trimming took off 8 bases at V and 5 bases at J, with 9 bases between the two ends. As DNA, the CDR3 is TGTGCCAGCCGGGCAGGGTATGGCTACACCTTC. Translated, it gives CASRAGYGYTF.

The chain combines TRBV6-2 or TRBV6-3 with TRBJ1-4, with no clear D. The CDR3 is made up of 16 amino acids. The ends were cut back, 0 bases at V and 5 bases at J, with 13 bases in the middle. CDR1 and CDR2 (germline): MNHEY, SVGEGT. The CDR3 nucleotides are TGTGCCAGCAGTTACTCGAGTCGGAGCCCCAATGAAAAACTGTTTTTT. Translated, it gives CASSYSSRSPNEKLFF.

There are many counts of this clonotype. CDR3 amino acids: CASSYSNPRERGSGNSYEQYF. Written as DNA, the CDR3 is TGTGCCAGCAGTTACTCGAACCCGAGGGAGAGAGGTAGCGGGAATTCCTACGAGCAGTACTTC. This chain links TRBV6-2 or TRBV6-3 with TRBJ2-7; 8 bases are a match to TRBD2. CDR3 length: 21 amino acids. CDR1 and CDR2 (germline): MNHEY, SVGEGT. The V and J ends lost 0 bases and 1 base, in that order; junction bases with no gene match: 20.

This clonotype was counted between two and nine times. The CDR3 here is CASSLAPGLDYEQYF. The CDR3 nucleotides read TGTGCCAGCAGCTTAGCTCCGGGACTAGACTACGAGCAGTACTTC. This chain joins TRBV7-2 and TRBJ2-7; 8 bases align to TRBD2. Germline CDR1 reads SGHTA; CDR2 reads FQGNSA. J lost 3 bases, V lost 0 bases, and 4 bases had no gene match. CDR3 size: 15 residues.